This T cell receptor beta chain was recorded in a study of blood T cell repertoires in COVID-19. Study background: PBMCs, B-cell-depleted T cells, or T cells were the source of the cDNA or gDNA that made up the material.

Authors' data handling: It was from reference gene primer amplification that nucleated cell counts were estimated. Here immunoSEQ multiplex PCR was the method, and the copy in TCRdb shows in-frame clones only, minus some. V, J and clone size derive from that table, while D and trimming were established from the DNA sequence. The sample records 250,000 to 300,000 clones, around 90% being singletons. Looked up from germline, CDR1 is SQVTM and CDR2 is ANQGSEA. V lost 2 bases and J 3 bases, leaving 6 bases between the germline ends. The CDR3 contains 12 residues. V gene TRBV29-1 combines with J gene TRBJ2-3; weak D call: TRBD1 (5 bases). Sample: peripheral blood. The sequence came from a woman aged 50 to 60 with COVID-19, enrolled during active disease. This chain's CDR3 is CSVEQGTDTQYF. The CDR3 nucleotides read TGCAGCGTTGAACAGGGTACAGATACGCAGTATTTT.